This passage covers 13 T cell receptor beta chains from one sample sequenced in a study of T cells in Graves' hyperthyroidism and ophthalmopathy (dated by TCRdb to between 2018 and 2021). The library was obtained by multiplex PCR. The sequencer was an Illumina HiSeq 2000. The TCR beta CDR3 regions were amplified from the RNA transcripts. For the first round of RT-PCR on the TCR CDR3, the HTBI primer set was used together with the Qiagen OneStep RT-PCR kit. Using fastp at Q25 and MiXCR, TCRdb reprocessed the public reads and kept productive beta chains. Each record represents a unique CDR3 protein, reported with the most common genes and DNA among its rows. The sample table holds 360,000 or so distinct CDR3 sequences, of which around a sixth were seen once. Roughly a sixth of the sample lies in the top ten. Input material: blood. The receptors here all came from a woman aged 40-49 years with Graves' ophthalmopathy.

Many counts were recorded for this clonotype. The genes are TRBV7-8 and TRBJ1-2; no definite D call. V lost 3 bases to trimming and J lost 8 bases, with 13 bases between them. CDR1 and CDR2 from the germline V gene are SGHVS and FQNEAQ. There are 13 residues in the CDR3. The chain's CDR3 is CASSLTQAGGYTF. The CDR3 coding sequence is TGTGCCAGCAGCTTGACACAAGCGGGGGGCTACACCTTC.

This clonotype was recorded at least ten times. This chain links TRBV10-3 with TRBJ1-1, with D perhaps matching TRBD1 (5 bases). V gave up 5 bases and J gave up 3 bases, with 13 bases separating them. The germline gives CDR1 ENHRY, CDR2 SYGVKD. CDR3 length: 14 residues. CDR3 in amino acids: CAISLRDSDTEAFF. The CDR3 bases are TGTGCCATCAGTCTTCGGGACTCCGACACTGAAGCTTTCTTT.

V gene TRBV2 combines with J gene TRBJ2-7; 10 bases match TRBD2. This CDR3 region has 14 residues. The V gene's germline CDR1 is SNHLY and CDR2 FYNNEI. Losses at the gene ends were 7 bases for V and 3 bases for J; bases not matched to a gene: 6. The CDR3 coding sequence is TGTGCCAGCAACAAAGCGGGAGGGTACTACGAGCAGTACTTC. This encodes CASNKAGGYYEQYF.

The table lists this clonotype with many counts. DNA of the CDR3: TGTGCCAGCAACCGCGGAGGCGAGACCCAGTACTTC. Translating gives CASNRGGETQYF. The J gene is TRBJ2-5, the V gene TRBV6-1, with a possible D match to TRBD2 (5 bases). With 7 bases removed from V and 5 bases from J, the gap between germline ends came to 11 bases. This CDR3 is 12 amino acids long. In germline, CDR1 is MNHNS, CDR2 SASEGT.

Many counts were recorded for this clonotype. V usage is TRBV12-5 and J usage is TRBJ1-1; 8 bases agree with TRBD1. J lost 5 bases, V lost 6 bases, and 14 bases had no gene match. The V gene's germline CDR1 is LGHNT and CDR2 FRNRAP. CDR3 length: 16 residues. CDR3 bases: TGTGCTAGTGGGCGGACTCAGGGGGCTGCAAGGACTGAAGCTTTCTTT. Translating gives CASGRTQGAARTEAFF.

This clonotype was found once. V and J are TRBV7-2 and TRBJ2-5; D not certain. Germline V lookup: CDR1 SGHTA, CDR2 FQGNSA. The V gene lost 10 bases and the J gene lost 0 bases, with 9 bases spanning the gap. There are 12 residues in the CDR3. The chain's CDR3 is CATLDNQETQYF. The CDR3 DNA is TGTGCCACCCTCGACAACCAAGAGACCCAGTACTTC. Full variable domain (outside the CDR3, taken from reference TRBV7-2 and TRBJ2-5): GAGVSQSPSNKVTEKGKDVELRCDPISGHTALYWYRQSLGQGLEFLIYFQGNSAPDKSGLPSDRFSAERTGGSVSTLTIQRTQQEDSAVYLCATLDNQETQYFGPGTRLLVL.

The chain employs TRBV7-8 and TRBJ1-5; D is perhaps TRBD1 (6 bases). There are 15 residues in the CDR3. V lost 5 bases, J lost 3 bases, and 14 bases lay in between. The germline V gene has CDR1 SGHVS and CDR2 FQNEAQ. In DNA, the CDR3 is TGTGCCAGCAGCATTCGACGGGGGCTCAATCAGCCCCAGCATTTT. Translated, it gives CASSIRRGLNQPQHF.

This clonotype was seen many times. This chain joins TRBV6-1 and TRBJ1-1; no clear D gene. This CDR3 has 14 amino acids. From germline, CDR1 is MNHNS and CDR2 SASEGT. Trimming cost V 6 bases and J 0 bases, with 11 bases left between them. The chain's CDR3 is CASRSPSMNTEAFF. CDR3 DNA: TGTGCCAGCAGGTCTCCCTCAATGAACACTGAAGCTTTCTTT.

This clonotype has a count of ten or more. The chain links TRBV3-1 to TRBJ2-7; D remains unclear. CDR3 length: 15 residues. V lost 1 base to trimming and J lost 2 bases, with 12 bases between them. Per germline, CDR1 LGHDT and CDR2 YNNKEL (reference sequence). CDR3 region: CASSQGIAITYEQYF. CDR3 nucleotide sequence: TGTGCCAGCAGCCAAGGGATAGCCATCACCTACGAGCAGTACTTC.

This clonotype was found many times. The genes are TRBV12-3 or TRBV12-4 and TRBJ1-5; no clear D. The CDR3 runs to 14 residues. V was cut by 3 bases and J by 4 bases, with 10 bases left in between. CDR3: CASSFRRLNQPQHF. The CDR3 bases are TGTGCCAGCAGTTTTAGGAGACTAAATCAGCCCCAGCATTTT.

The table lists this clonotype with many counts. V gene TRBV12-3 or TRBV12-4 combines with J gene TRBJ2-7; 9 bases agree with TRBD2. V trimming: 6 bases; J trimming: 1 base; junction bases outside the gene matches: 4. CDR3 length: 14 amino acids. The CDR3 here is CASRQTSGSYEQYF. CDR3 DNA sequence: TGTGCCAGCAGGCAGACTAGCGGTTCCTACGAGCAGTACTTC.

This clonotype has a count of ten or more. The V gene is TRBV11-2, the J gene TRBJ2-7; 7 bases map to TRBD2. Looked up from germline, CDR1 is SGHAT and CDR2 is FQNNGV. The CDR3 totals 17 residues. The J segment lost 2 bases and the V segment lost 3 bases, leaving 13 bases of the junction unmatched. In nucleotides, the CDR3 is TGTGCCAGCAGCTTTCCCCCTAGCGGTCCGGTTGCCTACGAGCAGTACTTC. Its protein is CASSFPPSGPVAYEQYF.

This clonotype appeared many times. The chain carries TRBV11-2 and TRBJ2-2, with 10 positions matching TRBD2. The ends lost 2 bases at V and 4 bases at J; junction bases unmatched: 10. The CDR3 contains 18 residues. The germline V gene encodes CDR1 SGHAT and CDR2 FQNNGV. DNA of the CDR3: TGTGCCAGCAGCTTAAGATTAAGCGGGAGGGCCGGCACCGGGGAGCTGTTTTTT. This encodes CASSLRLSGRAGTGELFF. The full variable domain, rest sourced from reference TRBV11-2 and TRBJ2-2, is EAGVAQSPRYKIIEKRQSVAFWCNPISGHATLYWYQQILGQGPKLLIQFQNNGVVDDSQLPKDRFSAERLKGVDSTLKIQPAKLEDSAVYLCASSLRLSGRAGTGELFFGEGSRLTVL.